Sequencing of this TCR beta chain was carried out in a study of T cells in Graves' hyperthyroidism and ophthalmopathy. Template material for amplifying TCR beta CDR3 regions consisted of RNA transcripts. When the TCR CDR3 underwent first-round RT-PCR, the HTBI primer set was used. Using its own MiXCR run on the multiplex PCR reads, TCRdb lists one record per CDR3 protein. The repertoire has around 720,000 distinct CDR3 sequences, 30% to 40% of them found once; the top ten carry less than 40%. Each diagnosis was grounded in clinical symptoms, serum thyroxine and TRAb, thyroid ultrasound, and orbital computed tomography. The table lists this clonotype with a count of one. Antigen: not known. Germline-derived CDR1 and CDR2 are LNHDA and SQIVND (reference sequence). The CDR3 has 15 residues. V was shortened by 5 bases and J by 9 bases, with 20 bases between the two germline ends. Study observations and caveats: Most clonotypes expanded in the thyroid (above 0.001) were also present in blood.

The material sequenced was blood. This clonotype was obtained from a woman aged 40 to 49 with Graves' hyperthyroidism. The rearrangement uses TRBV19 and TRBJ1-5; the D gene is possibly TRBD1 (5 bases). CDR3 in DNA: TGTGCCAGTAGTTATCTCTTGGGGGGACGTCGGCCCCAGCATTTT. Translation gives CASSYLLGGRRPQHF.